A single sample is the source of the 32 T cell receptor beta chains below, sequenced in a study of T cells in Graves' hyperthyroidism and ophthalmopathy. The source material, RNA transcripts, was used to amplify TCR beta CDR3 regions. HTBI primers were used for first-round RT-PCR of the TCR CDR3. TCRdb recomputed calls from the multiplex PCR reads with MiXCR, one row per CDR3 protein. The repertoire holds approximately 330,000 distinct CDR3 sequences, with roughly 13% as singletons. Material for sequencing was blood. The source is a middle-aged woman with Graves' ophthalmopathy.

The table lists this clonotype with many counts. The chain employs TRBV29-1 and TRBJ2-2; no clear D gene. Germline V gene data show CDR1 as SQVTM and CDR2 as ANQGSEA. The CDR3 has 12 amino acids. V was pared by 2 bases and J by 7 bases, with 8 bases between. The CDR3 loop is CSVELHGGELFF. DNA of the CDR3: TGCAGCGTTGAACTACACGGCGGGGAGCTGTTTTTT.

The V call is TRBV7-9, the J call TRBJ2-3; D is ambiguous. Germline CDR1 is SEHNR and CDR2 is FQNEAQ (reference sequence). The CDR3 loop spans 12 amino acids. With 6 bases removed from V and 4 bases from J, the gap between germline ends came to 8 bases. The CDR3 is CASRPLADTQYF. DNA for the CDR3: TGTGCCAGCAGACCTCTGGCAGATACGCAGTATTTT.

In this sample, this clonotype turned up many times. CDR3 nucleotides: TGTGCCAGCAGTGACCCCCCGGACAGGGGGCAATACGAGCAGTACTTC. Translation: CASSDPPDRGQYEQYF. The V and J genes are TRBV25-1 and TRBJ2-7, with 11 bases lining up with TRBD1. This CDR3 contains 16 residues. Germline-derived CDR1 and CDR2 are MGHDK and SYGVNS. J was trimmed by 4 bases and V by 3 bases; bases with no gene match: 8.

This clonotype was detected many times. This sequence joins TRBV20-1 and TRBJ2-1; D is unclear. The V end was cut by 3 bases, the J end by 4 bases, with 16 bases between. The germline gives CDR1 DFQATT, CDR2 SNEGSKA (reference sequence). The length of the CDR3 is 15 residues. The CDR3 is CSASRGGSRYNEQFF. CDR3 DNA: TGCAGTGCTAGCAGAGGTGGTAGCAGATACAATGAGCAGTTCTTC.

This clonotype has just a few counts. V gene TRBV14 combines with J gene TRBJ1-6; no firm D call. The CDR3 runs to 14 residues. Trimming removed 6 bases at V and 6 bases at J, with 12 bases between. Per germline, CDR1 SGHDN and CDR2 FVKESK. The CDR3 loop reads CASSRSQSNSPLHF. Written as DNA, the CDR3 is TGTGCCAGCAGTAGAAGTCAGTCTAATTCACCCCTCCACTTT.

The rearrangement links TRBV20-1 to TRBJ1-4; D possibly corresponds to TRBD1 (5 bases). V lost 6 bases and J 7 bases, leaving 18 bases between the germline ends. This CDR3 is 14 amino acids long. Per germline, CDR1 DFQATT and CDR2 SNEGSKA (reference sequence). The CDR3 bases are TGCAGTGCGCGGGTGGGGGGGACCGTTGAAAAACTGTTTTTT. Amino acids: CSARVGGTVEKLFF.

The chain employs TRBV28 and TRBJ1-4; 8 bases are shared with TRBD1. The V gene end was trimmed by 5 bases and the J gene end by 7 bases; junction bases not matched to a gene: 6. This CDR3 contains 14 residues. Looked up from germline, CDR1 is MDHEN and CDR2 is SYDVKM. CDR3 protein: CASSPGGVGEKLFF. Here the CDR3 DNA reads TGTGCCAGCAGTCCAGGGGGCGTGGGTGAAAAACTGTTTTTT.

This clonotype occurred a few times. The CDR3 DNA reads TGTGCCAGCAGCCGAAATCGTCGGGCGGGGGGGGCGAACACCGGGGAGCTGTTTTTT. Translated: CASSRNRRAGGANTGELFF. This sequence joins TRBV7-6 and TRBJ2-2; 9 bases map to TRBD2. Per germline, CDR1 SGHVS and CDR2 FNYEAQ. This CDR3 has 19 amino acids. The trim removed 5 bases at V and 0 bases at J, leaving 13 bases unmatched.

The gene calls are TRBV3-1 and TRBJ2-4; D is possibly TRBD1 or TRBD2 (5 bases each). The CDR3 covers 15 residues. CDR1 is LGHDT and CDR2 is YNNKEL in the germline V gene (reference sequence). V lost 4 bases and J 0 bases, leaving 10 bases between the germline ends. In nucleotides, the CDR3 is TGTGCCAGCAGCCCACAGGACTTAGCCAAAAACATTCAGTACTTC. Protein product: CASSPQDLAKNIQYF.

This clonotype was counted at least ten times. The CDR3 here is CASIRGGLSYNEQFF. The CDR3 nucleotides are TGTGCCAGCATAAGGGGGGGCCTTTCCTACAATGAGCAGTTCTTC. The chain carries TRBV6-1 and TRBJ2-1; D perhaps matches TRBD2 (7 bases). Deletions cut 7 bases from V and 1 base from J, with 14 bases between. The length of the CDR3 is 15 residues. Germline CDR1 reads MNHNS; CDR2 reads SASEGT.

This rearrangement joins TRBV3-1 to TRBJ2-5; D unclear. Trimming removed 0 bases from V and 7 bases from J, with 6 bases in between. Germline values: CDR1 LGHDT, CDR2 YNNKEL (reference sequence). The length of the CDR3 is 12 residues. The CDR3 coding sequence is TGTGCCAGCAGCCAAGACCATAGGACCCAGTACTTC. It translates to CASSQDHRTQYF.

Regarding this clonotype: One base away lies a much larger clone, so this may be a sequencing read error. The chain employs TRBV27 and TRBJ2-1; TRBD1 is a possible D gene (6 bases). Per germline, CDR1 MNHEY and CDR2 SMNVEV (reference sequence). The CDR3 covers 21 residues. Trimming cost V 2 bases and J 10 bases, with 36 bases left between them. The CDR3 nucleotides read TGTGCCAGCAGTTTAGAAGCGTCGGCCGCACTGGGACATCCCCCCTTCGGGGAGCAGTTCTTC. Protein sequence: CASSLEASAALGHPPFGEQFF.

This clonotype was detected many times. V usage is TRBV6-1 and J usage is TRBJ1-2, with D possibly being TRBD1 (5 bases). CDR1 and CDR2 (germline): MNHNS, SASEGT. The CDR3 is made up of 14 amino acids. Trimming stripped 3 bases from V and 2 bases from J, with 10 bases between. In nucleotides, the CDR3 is TGTGCCAGCAGTGACAGGGTGCGAAACTATGGCTACACCTTC. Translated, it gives CASSDRVRNYGYTF.

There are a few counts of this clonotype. The CDR3 DNA reads TGTGCCAGCTCAGGGAGGACAGGTGAAAACATTCAGTACTTC. Its translation: CASSGRTGENIQYF. This chain uses TRBV18 with TRBJ2-4; maybe TRBD1 (7 bases). V shed 5 bases and J shed 5 bases, with 13 bases lying between them. Looked up from germline, CDR1 is KGHSH and CDR2 is LQKENI. The CDR3 has 14 amino acids.

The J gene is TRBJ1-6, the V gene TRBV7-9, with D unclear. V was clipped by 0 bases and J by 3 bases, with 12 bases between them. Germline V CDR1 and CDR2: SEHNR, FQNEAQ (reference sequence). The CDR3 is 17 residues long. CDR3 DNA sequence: TGTGCCAGCAGCTTAGCGTTCATGGGGAACTATAATTCACCCCTCCACTTT. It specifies CASSLAFMGNYNSPLHF.

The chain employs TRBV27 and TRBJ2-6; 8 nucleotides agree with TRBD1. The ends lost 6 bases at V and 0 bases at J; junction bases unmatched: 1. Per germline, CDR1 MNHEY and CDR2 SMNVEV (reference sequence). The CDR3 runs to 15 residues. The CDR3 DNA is TGTGCCAGCAGGGACAGGGACTCTGGGGCCAACGTCCTGACTTTC. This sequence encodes CASRDRDSGANVLTF.

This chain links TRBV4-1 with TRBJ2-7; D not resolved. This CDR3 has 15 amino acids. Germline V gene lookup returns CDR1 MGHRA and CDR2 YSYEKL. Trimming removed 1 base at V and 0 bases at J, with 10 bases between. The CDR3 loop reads CASSQVSIISYEQYF. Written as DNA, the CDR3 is TGCGCCAGCAGCCAAGTATCCATAATCTCCTACGAGCAGTACTTC.

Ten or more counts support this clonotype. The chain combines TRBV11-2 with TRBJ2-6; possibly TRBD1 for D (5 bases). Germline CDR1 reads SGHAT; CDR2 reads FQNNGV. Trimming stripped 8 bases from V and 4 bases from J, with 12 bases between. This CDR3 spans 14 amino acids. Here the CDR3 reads CASQGTAGANVLTF. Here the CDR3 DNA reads TGTGCCAGCCAGGGAACCGCCGGGGCCAACGTCCTGACTTTC.

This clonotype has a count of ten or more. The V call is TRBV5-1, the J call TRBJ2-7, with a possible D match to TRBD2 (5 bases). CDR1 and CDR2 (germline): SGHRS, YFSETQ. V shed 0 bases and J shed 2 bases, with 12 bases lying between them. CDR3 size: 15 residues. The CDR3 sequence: CASSLAGLRAYEQYF. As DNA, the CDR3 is TGCGCCAGCAGCTTGGCAGGCTTGAGGGCCTACGAGCAGTACTTC.

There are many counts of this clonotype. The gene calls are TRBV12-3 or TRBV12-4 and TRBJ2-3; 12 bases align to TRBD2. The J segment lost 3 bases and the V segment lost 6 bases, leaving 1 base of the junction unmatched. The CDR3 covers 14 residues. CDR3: CASRGLAGTDTQYF. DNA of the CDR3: TGTGCCAGCAGAGGACTAGCGGGAACAGATACGCAGTATTTT.

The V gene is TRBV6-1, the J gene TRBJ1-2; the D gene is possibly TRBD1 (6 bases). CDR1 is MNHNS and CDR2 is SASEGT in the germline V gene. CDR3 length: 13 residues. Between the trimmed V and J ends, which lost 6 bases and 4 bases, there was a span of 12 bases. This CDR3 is CASREQGLYGYTF. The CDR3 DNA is TGTGCCAGCAGGGAACAGGGACTCTATGGCTACACCTTC.

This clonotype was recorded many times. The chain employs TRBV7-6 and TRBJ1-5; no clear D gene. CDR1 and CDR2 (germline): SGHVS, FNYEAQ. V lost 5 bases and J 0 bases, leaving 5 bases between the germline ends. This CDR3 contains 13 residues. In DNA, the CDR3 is TGTGCCAGCAGCGGAAGTAGCAATCAGCCCCAGCATTTT. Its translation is CASSGSSNQPQHF. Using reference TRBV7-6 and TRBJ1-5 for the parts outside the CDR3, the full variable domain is GAGVSQSPRYKVTKRGQDVALRCDPISGHVSLYWYRQALGQGPEFLTYFNYEAQQDKSGLPNDRFSAERPEGSISTLTIQRTEQRDSAMYRCASSGSSNQPQHFGDGTRLSIL.

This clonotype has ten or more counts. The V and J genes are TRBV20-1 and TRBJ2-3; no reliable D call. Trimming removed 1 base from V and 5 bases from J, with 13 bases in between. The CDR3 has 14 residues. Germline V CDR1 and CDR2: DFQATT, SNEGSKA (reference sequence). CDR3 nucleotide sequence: TGCAGTGCTAGAGCCCTGGGAAGAGGAGATACGCAGTATTTT. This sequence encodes CSARALGRGDTQYF.

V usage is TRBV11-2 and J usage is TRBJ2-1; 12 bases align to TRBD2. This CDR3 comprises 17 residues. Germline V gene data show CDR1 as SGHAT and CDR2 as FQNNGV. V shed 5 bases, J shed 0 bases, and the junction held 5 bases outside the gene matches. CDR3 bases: TGTGCCAGCAGCCCAGGACTAGCGGGGTTCTCCTACAATGAGCAGTTCTTC. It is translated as CASSPGLAGFSYNEQFF.

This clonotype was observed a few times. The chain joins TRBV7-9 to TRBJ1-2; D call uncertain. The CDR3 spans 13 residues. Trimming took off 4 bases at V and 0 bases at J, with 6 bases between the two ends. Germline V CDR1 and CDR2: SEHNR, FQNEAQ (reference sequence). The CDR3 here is CASSSRANYGYTF. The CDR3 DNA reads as TGTGCCAGCAGCTCTAGAGCTAACTATGGCTACACCTTC. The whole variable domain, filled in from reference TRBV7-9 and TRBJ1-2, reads DTGVSQNPRHKITKRGQNVTFRCDPISEHNRLYWYRQTLGQGPEFLTYFQNEAQLEKSRLLSDRFSAERPKGSFSTLEIQRTEQGDSAMYLCASSSRANYGYTFGSGTRLTVV.

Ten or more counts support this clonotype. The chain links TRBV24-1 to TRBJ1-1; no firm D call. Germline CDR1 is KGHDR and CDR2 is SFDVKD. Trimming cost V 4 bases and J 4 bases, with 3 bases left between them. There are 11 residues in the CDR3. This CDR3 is CATSDTTEAFF. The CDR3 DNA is TGTGCCACCAGTGACACCACTGAAGCTTTCTTT.

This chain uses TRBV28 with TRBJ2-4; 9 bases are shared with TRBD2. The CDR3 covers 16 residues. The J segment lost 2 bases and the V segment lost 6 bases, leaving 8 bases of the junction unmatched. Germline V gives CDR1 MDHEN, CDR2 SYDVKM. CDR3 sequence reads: CASRPLAGGPKNIQYF. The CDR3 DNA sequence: TGTGCCAGCAGACCACTGGCGGGAGGGCCCAAAAACATTCAGTACTTC.

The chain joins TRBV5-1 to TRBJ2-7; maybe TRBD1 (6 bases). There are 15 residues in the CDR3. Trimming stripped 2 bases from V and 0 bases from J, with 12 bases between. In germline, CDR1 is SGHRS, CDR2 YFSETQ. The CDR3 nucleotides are TGCGCCAGCAGCTTAGGACAGAGAAGCTCCTACGAGCAGTACTTC. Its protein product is CASSLGQRSSYEQYF.

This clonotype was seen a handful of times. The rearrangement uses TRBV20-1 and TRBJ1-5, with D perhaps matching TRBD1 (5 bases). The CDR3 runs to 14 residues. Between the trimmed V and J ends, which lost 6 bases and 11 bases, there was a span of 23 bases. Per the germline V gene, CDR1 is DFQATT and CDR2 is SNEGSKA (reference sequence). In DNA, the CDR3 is TGCAGTGCCCCCGATGGGGCAGTGACTGGGGCCCAGCATTTT. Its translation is CSAPDGAVTGAQHF.

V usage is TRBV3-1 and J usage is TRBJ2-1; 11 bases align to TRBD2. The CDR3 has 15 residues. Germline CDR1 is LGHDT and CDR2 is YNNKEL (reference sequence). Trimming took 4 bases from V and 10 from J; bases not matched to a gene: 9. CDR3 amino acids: CASSPRLAGHYEQFF. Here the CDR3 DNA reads TGTGCCAGCAGCCCCCGACTAGCGGGACACTACGAGCAGTTCTTC.

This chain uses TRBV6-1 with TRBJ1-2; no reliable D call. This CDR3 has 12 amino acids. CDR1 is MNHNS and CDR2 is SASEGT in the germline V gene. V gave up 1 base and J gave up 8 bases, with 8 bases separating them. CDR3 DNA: TGTGCCAGCAGTGAAGTCCGATCGGGCTACACCTTC. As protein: CASSEVRSGYTF.

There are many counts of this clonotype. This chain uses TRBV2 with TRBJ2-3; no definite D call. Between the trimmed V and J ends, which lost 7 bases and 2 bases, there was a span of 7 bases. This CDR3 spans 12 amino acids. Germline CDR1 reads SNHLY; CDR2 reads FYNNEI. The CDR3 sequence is CASNYHTDTQYF. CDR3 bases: TGTGCCAGCAATTATCACACAGATACGCAGTATTTT.